This TCR beta chain came from a study of CD8 T cells in ankylosing spondylitis. Findings and caveats of the study: Clones linked with disease were CD8+ and fairly uncommon in the peripheral blood. Blood of patients with ankylosing spondylitis appeared to be characterized by a TCR beta motif of eight highly homologous variants. According to the report, clones linked to the disease were significantly enriched in matched synovial fluid samples taken from ankylosing spondylitis patients.

The CDR3 is 13 amino acids. Trimming took off 6 bases at V and 4 bases at J, with 15 bases between the two ends. Per the germline V gene, CDR1 is DFQATT and CDR2 is SNEGSKA (reference sequence). MiXCR, applied by TCRdb to the 5' RACE reads, yields one record per CDR3 protein. Among some 840,000 distinct CDR3 sequences listed, about 12% were seen once. Comment on this clonotype: Its specificity is not known.

Sequenced sample: blood, either unsorted or a sorted T cell fraction (not recorded which). The genes are TRBV20-1 and TRBJ1-2; a weak D match, TRBD1 (5 bases). This clonotype was sampled from a male donor with ankylosing spondylitis. The CDR3 DNA is TGCAGTGCGTCAGACAGACTAATCTATGGCTACACCTTC. It translates to CSASDRLIYGYTF.